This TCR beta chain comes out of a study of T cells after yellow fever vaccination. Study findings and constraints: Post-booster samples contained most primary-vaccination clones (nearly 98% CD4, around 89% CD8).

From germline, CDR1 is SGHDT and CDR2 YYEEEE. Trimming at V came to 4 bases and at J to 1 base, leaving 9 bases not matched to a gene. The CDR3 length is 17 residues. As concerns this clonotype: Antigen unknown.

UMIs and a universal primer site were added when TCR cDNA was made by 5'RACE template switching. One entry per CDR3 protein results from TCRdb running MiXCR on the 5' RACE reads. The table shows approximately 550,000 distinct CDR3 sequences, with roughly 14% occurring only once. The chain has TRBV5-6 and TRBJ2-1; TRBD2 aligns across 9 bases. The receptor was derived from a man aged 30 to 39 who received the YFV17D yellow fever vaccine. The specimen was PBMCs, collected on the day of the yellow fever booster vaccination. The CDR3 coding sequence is TGTGCCAGCAGCCGGCTGCGGCTAGCGGGATCCTACAATGAGCAGTTCTTC. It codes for CASSRLRLAGSYNEQFF.